Shown below are 20 T cell receptor beta chains from a single sample sequenced in a study of OX40 agonist ivuxolimab in advanced cancers. Repertoires were generated with immunoSEQ multiplex PCR, while TCRdb's copy carries only in-frame clones and drops some. The profile covers about 35,000 clones, with 84% appearing a single time and over 1.5% taken by the ten largest. Sequencing was performed on CD4+ or CD8+ T cells sorted from blood, taken in a trial of the OX40 agonist ivuxolimab. The receptors were gathered from an adult with an advanced solid tumor such as melanoma, head and neck, liver or kidney cancer.

The sample holds a few counts of this clone. The rearrangement links TRBV29-1 to TRBJ1-2, with 9 bases matching TRBD1. V gave up 0 bases and J gave up 2 bases; unmatched junction bases: 4. From germline, CDR1 is SQVTM and CDR2 ANQGSEA. CDR3 size: 15 residues. The CDR3 sequence: CSVEDSDRGNYGYTF. The CDR3 DNA sequence: TGCAGCGTTGAAGATAGCGACAGGGGGAACTATGGCTACACCTTC.

The chain carries TRBV7-9 and TRBJ1-4, with D unresolved. The CDR3 runs 14 residues. With 4 bases removed from V and 3 bases from J, the gap between germline ends came to 9 bases. In germline, CDR1 is SEHNR, CDR2 FQNEAQ (reference sequence). The CDR3 is CASSSGSSNEKLFF. As DNA, the CDR3 is TGTGCCAGCAGCTCCGGCAGCTCTAATGAAAAACTGTTTTTT.

The chain recombines TRBV30 with TRBJ1-1; perhaps TRBD1 as D (6 bases). Germline CDR1 is GTSNPN and CDR2 is SVGIG (reference sequence). This CDR3 has 11 amino acids. Written as DNA, the CDR3 is TGTGCTTCGGGACAGAACACTGAAGCTTTCTTT. It translates to CASGQNTEAFF.

This clone came up once. The chain combines TRBV2 with TRBJ2-2; 10 nucleotides agree with TRBD2. This CDR3 has 16 amino acids. Per the germline V gene, CDR1 is SNHLY and CDR2 is FYNNEI. Unmatched junction bases numbered 9, after V lost 4 bases and J lost 7 bases. The CDR3 protein is CASSGERGGLGGELFF. CDR3 DNA: TGTGCCAGCAGTGGGGAGCGGGGGGGCCTCGGCGGGGAGCTGTTTTTT.

The CDR3 region has the DNA TGTGCCAGCAGCAGGGGACCGACAACCTACGAGCAGTACTTC. Translating gives CASSRGPTTYEQYF. The rearrangement uses TRBV7-6 and TRBJ2-7; D possibly uses TRBD1 or TRBD2 (5 bases each). Trimming removed 5 bases at V and 2 bases at J, with 13 bases between. This CDR3 contains 14 residues. In germline, CDR1 is SGHVS, CDR2 FNYEAQ.

This sequence joins TRBV10-3 and TRBJ1-2, with D possibly TRBD1 on 5 matching bases. The V gene lost 2 bases and the J gene lost 4 bases, with 8 bases spanning the gap. Germline values: CDR1 ENHRY, CDR2 SYGVKD. The CDR3 runs to 13 residues. This CDR3 is CAISEGDAYGYTF. The CDR3 coding sequence is TGTGCCATCAGTGAGGGGGACGCCTATGGCTACACCTTC.

CDR3 sequence reads: CASSPLAGVQYF. CDR3 sequence (DNA): TGTGCCAGCAGTCCACTAGCCGGCGTGCAGTATTTT. The chain joins TRBV6-5 to TRBJ2-3; D perhaps matches TRBD2 (6 bases). In germline, CDR1 is MNHEY, CDR2 SVGAGI. This CDR3 spans 12 amino acids. V lost 5 bases to trimming and J lost 11 bases, with 14 bases between them.

This chain uses TRBV4-1 with TRBJ1-1, with D hard to call. The CDR3 loop spans 14 amino acids. V lost 1 base, J lost 3 bases, and 9 bases lay in between. CDR1 is MGHRA, CDR2 YSYEKL, per germline. The CDR3: CASSQALGDTEAFF. The CDR3 nucleotides are TGCGCCAGCAGCCAAGCGTTGGGTGACACTGAAGCTTTCTTT.

The genes are TRBV6-1 and TRBJ1-1, with a tentative D call TRBD1 (6 bases). CDR1 and CDR2 (germline): MNHNS, SASEGT. V was shortened by 6 bases and J by 5 bases, with 19 bases between the two germline ends. The CDR3 totals 15 residues. CDR3 in DNA: TGTGCCAGCAGATTGGACAGCCGGGGCCGAACTGAAGCTTTCTTT. It encodes CASRLDSRGRTEAFF.

V usage is TRBV11-1 and J usage is TRBJ1-4; 8 bases fit TRBD1. The CDR3 has 15 amino acids. Germline assignment: CDR1 SGHAT and CDR2 FQDESV (reference sequence). J lost 6 bases, V lost 5 bases, and 8 bases had no gene match. CDR3: CASSPTTGGYEKLFF. As DNA, the CDR3 is TGTGCCAGCAGCCCGACCACAGGGGGGTATGAAAAACTGTTTTTT.

The chain employs TRBV5-1 and TRBJ2-7; D gene unclear. Germline values: CDR1 SGHRS, CDR2 YFSETQ. The V end was cut by 5 bases, the J end by 1 base, with 16 bases between. The CDR3 consists of 15 residues. CDR3 protein: CASSSGPGPSYEQYF. CDR3 coding DNA: TGCGCCAGCAGTTCCGGGCCTGGACCTTCCTACGAGCAGTACTTC.

The CDR3 DNA is TGCGCCAGCAGTTGGACTAGCGGGGATGAGAGTGGTCGCTCCTACAATGAGCAGTTCTTC. This sequence encodes CASSWTSGDESGRSYNEQFF. The chain is built from TRBV10-2 and TRBJ2-1, with 12 nucleotides matching TRBD2. Trimming removed 5 bases from V and 0 bases from J; junction bases left unmatched: 14. The germline V gene has CDR1 WSHSY and CDR2 SAAADI. This CDR3 has 20 amino acids.

This clone has more than one count but fewer than ten. This chain connects TRBV27 to TRBJ2-7, with D possibly TRBD1 on 5 matching bases. V gave up 8 bases and J gave up 0 bases, with 17 bases separating them. This CDR3 comprises 15 residues. In germline, CDR1 is MNHEY, CDR2 SMNVEV (reference sequence). The CDR3 here is CASGPSLGRSYEQYF. The CDR3 DNA sequence: TGTGCCAGCGGACCCTCGTTGGGGCGCTCCTACGAGCAGTACTTC.

The chain combines TRBV7-9 with TRBJ2-1; 9 bases map to TRBD1. V lost 7 bases, J lost 9 bases, and 10 bases stayed unmatched. The CDR3 length is 14 residues. Germline V gene data show CDR1 as SEHNR and CDR2 as FQNEAQ (reference sequence). For the CDR3, the DNA is TGTGCCAGCACCCGGGACAGGGATCTCCGTGAGCAGTTCTTC. Protein: CASTRDRDLREQFF.

J is TRBJ2-1 and V is TRBV6-5; TRBD2 matches at 9 bases. Trimming removed 6 bases from V and 8 bases from J; junction bases left unmatched: 11. Germline V gene lookup returns CDR1 MNHEY and CDR2 SVGAGI. The CDR3 extends over 15 amino acids. The CDR3 here is CASRAWAGGQDEQFF. The CDR3 bases are TGTGCCAGCAGGGCCTGGGCGGGGGGGCAGGATGAGCAGTTCTTC.

This clone has only one observation. CDR3 coding DNA: TGTGCCAGCAGCCCCACCAGGGGTCGTGGCTACACCTTC. Translation gives CASSPTRGRGYTF. J is TRBJ1-2 and V is TRBV6-5; TRBD1 is a possible D gene (6 bases). The germline gives CDR1 MNHEY, CDR2 SVGAGI. V shed 6 bases and J shed 7 bases, with 15 bases lying between them. This CDR3 region has 13 residues.

J is TRBJ2-3 and V is TRBV7-2; no definite D call. Germline V CDR1 and CDR2: SGHTA, FQGNSA. The V and J ends lost 6 bases and 0 bases respectively, with 10 bases between them. CDR3 size: 14 residues. CDR3 loop: CASRVDISTDTQYF. CDR3 DNA sequence: TGTGCCAGCAGGGTTGATATTAGCACAGATACGCAGTATTTT. The full variable domain, in which reference TRBV7-2 and TRBJ2-3 provide the parts outside the CDR3, is GAGVSQSPSNKVTEKGKDVELRCDPISGHTALYWYRQSLGQGLEFLIYFQGNSAPDKSGLPSDRFSAERTGGSVSTLTIQRTQQEDSAVYLCASRVDISTDTQYFGPGTRLTVL.

The chain has TRBV11-2 and TRBJ2-2; TRBD2 matches at 15 bases. J was trimmed by 5 bases and V by 4 bases; bases with no gene match: 11. The CDR3 is 19 residues long. Germline V CDR1 and CDR2: SGHAT, FQNNGV. The CDR3 is CASSSVRTSGRARTGELFF. The CDR3 DNA is TGTGCCAGCAGCTCAGTGAGGACTAGCGGGAGGGCCAGAACCGGGGAGCTGTTTTTT.

This clone was found once. The chain is built from TRBV5-1 and TRBJ2-3; a weak D match, TRBD1 (7 bases). Germline V gene data show CDR1 as SGHRS and CDR2 as YFSETQ. With 0 bases removed from V and 7 bases from J, the gap between germline ends came to 12 bases. There are 14 residues in the CDR3. This CDR3 reads CASSLAQGRNTQYF. The CDR3 DNA is TGCGCCAGCAGCTTGGCACAGGGGAGGAATACGCAGTATTTT. The full variable domain, with the rest looked up from reference TRBV5-1 and TRBJ2-3, is KAGVTQTPRYLIKTRGQQVTLSCSPISGHRSVSWYQQTPGQGLQFLFEYFSETQRNKGNFPGRFSGRQFSNSRSEMNVSTLELGDSALYLCASSLAQGRNTQYFGPGTRLTVL.

This sequence joins TRBV28 and TRBJ1-1, with TRBD1 matching 8 bases. Germline V gives CDR1 MDHEN, CDR2 SYDVKM. This CDR3 is 15 amino acids long. With 5 bases clipped from V and 5 bases from J, the junction kept 10 bases outside the gene matches. CDR3 bases: TGTGCCAGCAGTATTGACAGGGGTTATGGGACTGAAGCTTTCTTT. This translates into CASSIDRGYGTEAFF.